This is a list of T cell receptor beta chains from one sample in a study of T cell changes during pregnancy in multiple sclerosis. TCRdb keeps only in-frame clones here, not all; method: immunoSEQ multiplex PCR. The table has 45,000 to 55,000 clones, 92% seen once; the top ten hold 0.15% to 0.2%. This material consisted of CD4+ T cells from peripheral blood mononuclear cells, taken after pregnancy. The receptors stem from a female donor in good health, enrolled as a control in a pregnancy study. Both conserved end residues are part of each CDR3. The D gene is left open where the match is weak. Size is omitted from some rows. Given values are once, few, many or a class for expanded clones.

abundance,d_gene,j_gene,v_gene,CDR3nt,CDR3aa
once,NA,TRBJ1-6,TRBV18,TGTGCCAGCTCACCTCAAAACGGAGGGAATTCACCCCTCCACTTT,CASSPQNGGNSPLHF
NA,NA,TRBJ2-5,TRBV2,TGTGCCAGCATTCTCTCAGAGGGCCTACAAGAGACCCAGTACTTC,CASILSEGLQETQYF
NA,NA,TRBJ2-3,TRBV5-4,TGTGCCAGCAGCTCGACAGGACGGAAGGCAGATACGCAGTATTTT,CASSSTGRKADTQYF
once,TRBD2,TRBJ2-3,TRBV7-9,TGTGCCAGCAGCTTTTTAGCGGGGGACACAGATACGCAGTATTTT,CASSFLAGDTDTQYF
NA,NA,TRBJ1-1,TRBV27,TGTGCCAGCATCCCCTGGGGCCCGAACACTGAAGCTTTCTTT,CASIPWGPNTEAFF
NA,NA,TRBJ2-7,TRBV7-9,TGTGCCAGCCAAGGCGGACAGACTTACGAGCAGTACTTC,CASQGGQTYEQYF
NA,TRBD1,TRBJ1-2,TRBV28,TGTGCCAGCAGTCCCCGGGACAGGGGTTACTATGGCTACACCTTC,CASSPRDRGYYGYTF
NA,NA,TRBJ1-5,TRBV15,TGTGCCACCAGCAGAGATGGAGGCCGCCAGCATTTT,CATSRDGGRQHF
NA,NA,TRBJ1-5,TRBV7-2,TGTGCCAGCAGCTTAGTCGCGGGCCAGCCCCAGCATTTT,CASSLVAGQPQHF
NA,NA,TRBJ2-1,TRBV5-1,TGCGCCAGCAGCTTCTCCCGGGGGGCGGGATACAATGAGCAGTTCTTC,CASSFSRGAGYNEQFF
NA,NA,TRBJ1-2,TRBV5-1,TGCGCCAGCAGCTCCACAGGGACGGCCGGTTCATATGGCTACACCTTC,CASSSTGTAGSYGYTF
few,NA,TRBJ1-2,TRBV6-4,TGTGCCAGCAGTGGCGGGGGCCATGGCTACACCTTC,CASSGGGHGYTF
NA,NA,TRBJ1-1,TRBV7-8,TGTGCCAGCAGCACCGACAGTGCCACTGAAGCTTTCTTT,CASSTDSATEAFF
NA,TRBD1,TRBJ1-2,TRBV4-1,TGCGCCAGCAGGCGGACAGGGGAGGGAGGCTACACCTTC,CASRRTGEGGYTF
NA,NA,TRBJ2-1,TRBV7-3,TGTGCCAGCAGCTTGGGCTTCGGTTACAATGAGCAGTTCTTC,CASSLGFGYNEQFF
NA,NA,TRBJ2-7,TRBV2,TGTGCCAGCAGTCCCCTAGGGAGCGAGCAGTACTTC,CASSPLGSEQYF
NA,NA,TRBJ1-6,TRBV6-5,TGTGCCAGCACCCCGTCGGGGATGAGTCGGTCACCCCTCCACTTT,CASTPSGMSRSPLHF
once,TRBD1,TRBJ1-1,TRBV15,TGTGCCACCAGCTCAAGGGGGGACAGAAGGTCTATTGAAGCTTTCTTT,CATSSRGDRRSIEAFF
NA,TRBD1,TRBJ1-5,TRBV6-6,TGTGCCAGCAAGACAGGGGGTACGGGTCAGCCCCAGCATTTT,CASKTGGTGQPQHF
NA,TRBD2,TRBJ2-7,TRBV5-5,TGTGCCAGCAGCTTGACCGGGACTACCTACGAGCAGTACTTC,CASSLTGTTYEQYF
NA,NA,TRBJ1-5,TRBV19,TGTGCCAGTAGCGCCGACTACAATCAGCCCCAGCATTTT,CASSADYNQPQHF
NA,TRBD2,TRBJ2-1,TRBV4-3,TGCGCCAGCAGCCAGCAAGCGGGGGGACACTACAATGAGCAGTTCTTC,CASSQQAGGHYNEQFF
NA,TRBD2,TRBJ2-7,TRBV18,TGTGCCAGCTCACCACGTGCTAGCGGGGGGGCAGAGAACGAGCAGTACTTC,CASSPRASGGAENEQYF
NA,TRBD2,TRBJ2-3,TRBV7-3,TGTGCCAGCAGCCAGGCGGCTAGCGGGGGGGAAGATACGCAGTATTTT,CASSQAASGGEDTQYF
NA,NA,TRBJ1-4,TRBV5-4,TGTGCCAGCAGTTACATGCCTACTAATGAAAAACTGTTTTTT,CASSYMPTNEKLFF
NA,NA,TRBJ1-1,TRBV27,TGTGCCAGCAGTACCTTCCGGGACATCCGCGATGAAGCTTTCTTT,CASSTFRDIRDEAFF
NA,TRBD1,TRBJ1-2,TRBV2,TGTGCCAGCAGCCCCTCCGGGACAGGGAGCTTTGGCTACACCTTC,CASSPSGTGSFGYTF
once,NA,TRBJ1-4,TRBV7-2,TGTGCCAGCAGCTTAGCGCCGGGACTCAATGAAAAACTGTTTTTT,CASSLAPGLNEKLFF
NA,NA,TRBJ2-5,TRBV28,TGTGCCAGCAGTTTAGAGACATCAATCCAAGAGACCCAGTACTTC,CASSLETSIQETQYF
NA,NA,TRBJ2-3,TRBV7-6,TGTGCCAGCAGCTCTAGCCTTCCTCGCACAGATACGCAGTATTTT,CASSSSLPRTDTQYF
NA,TRBD1,TRBJ2-1,TRBV7-9,TGTGCCAGCAGCACCCACGACAGGGGAACCTACAATGAGCAGTTCTTC,CASSTHDRGTYNEQFF
NA,TRBD1,TRBJ2-3,TRBV7-2,TGTGCCAGCAGCTCCCGACAGGGAAACACAGATACGCAGTATTTT,CASSSRQGNTDTQYF
NA,TRBD1,TRBJ2-3,TRBV2,TGTGCCAGCATGGACAGGGAGGCAGATACGCAGTATTTT,CASMDREADTQYF
few,NA,TRBJ1-1,TRBV7-3,TGTGCCAGCAGCAAAACAGGGTTTTCCACTGAAGCTTTCTTT,CASSKTGFSTEAFF
NA,TRBD1,TRBJ2-6,TRBV7-9,TGTGCCAGCAGCTCCCGGGACAGGGGGCTCGGGGCCAACGTCCTGACTTTC,CASSSRDRGLGANVLTF
NA,NA,TRBJ2-7,TRBV6-6,TGTGCCAGCAGTTTCCGGGACTTCACCTACGAGCAGTACTTC,CASSFRDFTYEQYF
NA,NA,TRBJ2-2,TRBV14,TGTGCCAGCAGCCAAGGAAAGCCCGGACGGGAGAACACCGGGGAGCTGTTTTTT,CASSQGKPGRENTGELFF
NA,NA,TRBJ2-4,TRBV2,TGTGCCAGCAAGGGGGATGAGGGAAACATTCAGTACTTC,CASKGDEGNIQYF
NA,TRBD2,TRBJ2-1,TRBV5-1,TGCGCCAGCAGCTTACTAGCGGGGGGGCGGGCCTACAATGAGCAGTTCTTC,CASSLLAGGRAYNEQFF
once,NA,TRBJ2-1,TRBV6-4,TGTGCCAGCAGTTTGGAGGCGGGGAGTTACAATGAGCAGTTCTTC,CASSLEAGSYNEQFF
once,TRBD2,TRBJ2-1,TRBV5-4,TGTGCCAGCAGCTTGGGGCTTACGGGGGGGAATGAGCAGTTCTTC,CASSLGLTGGNEQFF
NA,NA,TRBJ2-1,TRBV5-1,TGCGCCAGCGGTCCGGGGGGCCATGAGCAGTTCTTC,CASGPGGHEQFF
NA,TRBD1,TRBJ2-7,TRBV29-1,TGCAGCGTCACCGGGACAGGGCATCACGAGCAGTACTTC,CSVTGTGHHEQYF
NA,NA,TRBJ2-7,TRBV7-9,TGTGCCAGCAGGACCGCAGGGGGCGCGGGAGCCGAGCAGTACTTC,CASRTAGGAGAEQYF
NA,TRBD1,TRBJ1-4,TRBV7-9,TGTGCCAGCAGCCTCTCAGACAGGGGAGTCCGGGAAAAACTGTTTTTT,CASSLSDRGVREKLFF
NA,NA,TRBJ2-1,TRBV2,TGTGCCAGCAGTAACCGGGACACCTCGGGGGAGCAGTTCTTC,CASSNRDTSGEQFF
NA,NA,TRBJ1-6,TRBV28,TGTGCCAGCAGCGGACTGACAGGAGGAGGATCACCCCTCCACTTT,CASSGLTGGGSPLHF
NA,NA,TRBJ2-7,TRBV20-1,TGCAGTGCTAGCGACGCCGGGATTCAGTACTTC,CSASDAGIQYF
NA,NA,TRBJ1-3,TRBV5-5,TGTGCCAGCAGCTTGGCTCTGCTAGCTGGAAACACCATATATTTT,CASSLALLAGNTIYF
once,TRBD1,TRBJ1-2,TRBV4-3,TGCGCCAGCAGCCAAGAACGGACAGGCGCTAGCTATGGCTACACCTTC,CASSQERTGASYGYTF
NA,NA,TRBJ1-1,TRBV6-1,TGTGCCAGCAGTACCAGGGGACAGAACACTGAAGCTTTCTTT,CASSTRGQNTEAFF
NA,TRBD1,TRBJ1-1,TRBV27,TGTGCCAGCAGGCACAGGGGTGAAGCTTTCTTT,CASRHRGEAFF
NA,NA,TRBJ1-4,TRBV5-1,TGCGCCAGCAGCTTCGGACAGCGGTTAAATGAAAAACTGTTTTTT,CASSFGQRLNEKLFF
NA,NA,TRBJ2-3,TRBV2,TGTGCCAGCAGTGGTCAATTTCGCACAGATACGCAGTATTTT,CASSGQFRTDTQYF
once,TRBD1,TRBJ1-2,TRBV2,TGTGCCAGCAGTGAGGGGACAGGGATTTCGGGCTACACCTTC,CASSEGTGISGYTF